This TCR beta chain was sequenced in a study of technical replicates of blood from several donors. The ends were cut back, 4 bases at V and 4 bases at J, with 11 bases in the middle. CDR1 KGHSH and CDR2 LQKENI come from the germline V gene. The CDR3 is made up of 14 amino acids. Method: immunoSEQ multiplex PCR; TCRdb's copy keeps in-frame clones and lacks some. The repertoire holds about 83,000 clones, with around nine tenths as singletons. This TCR was recovered from a human donor in good health. The chain is built from TRBV18 and TRBJ1-5; possibly TRBD1 for D (6 bases). The sequencing sample was made of T cells isolated from PBMCs. This CDR3 is CASSQEQGNQPQHF. The DNA of the CDR3 is TGTGCCAGCTCACAAGAACAGGGAAATCAGCCCCAGCATTTT.